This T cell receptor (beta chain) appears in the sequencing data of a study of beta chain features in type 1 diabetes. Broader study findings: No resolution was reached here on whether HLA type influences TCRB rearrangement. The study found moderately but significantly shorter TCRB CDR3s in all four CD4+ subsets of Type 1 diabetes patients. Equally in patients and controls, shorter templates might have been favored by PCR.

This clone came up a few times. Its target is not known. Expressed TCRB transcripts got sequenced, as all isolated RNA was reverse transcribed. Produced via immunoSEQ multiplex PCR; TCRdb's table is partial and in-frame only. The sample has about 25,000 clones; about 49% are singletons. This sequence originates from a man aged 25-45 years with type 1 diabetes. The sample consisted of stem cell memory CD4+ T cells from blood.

The DNA of the CDR3 is TGTGCCAGTAGTCCAACGCGCGGGAGATACAATGAGCAGTTCTTC. Amino acid sequence: CASSPTRGRYNEQFF. The chain recombines TRBV19 with TRBJ2-1; 7 bases match TRBD2. V lost 5 bases, J lost 4 bases, and 8 bases stayed unmatched. The CDR3 has 15 residues. Germline V gene lookup returns CDR1 LNHDA and CDR2 SQIVND (reference sequence).